This T cell receptor (beta chain) was retrieved from a study of naive and memory T cell subsets (dated by TCRdb to about 2017). For the wider study: The study applied an open-source, UMI-based TCR alpha and beta sequencing pipeline to sorted naive and memory peripheral blood T cell subsets. RNA was DNase-treated and reverse transcribed with TCR constant-region primers, mostly using SuperScript III. Complete agreement was observed between the functional CMV T cell responses and the IgG serology results.

The library was generated by UMI-ligation and nested PCR. The beta constant-region primer consisted of an equimolar mixture of two oligonucleotides that together covered TRBC1 and TRBC2. Four rounds of PCR were used to amplify ligated cDNA, with nested alpha and beta constant-region primers being used together with the SP2 primer. A single-stranded oligonucleotide carrying the SP2 primer and a 12-nucleotide UMI was ligated to the 3' end of the cDNA by T4 RNA ligase 1. The ligation reaction was incubated at 16°C for about 20-24 hours. PCR2 was typically performed as a SYBR Green qPCR and was stopped at a predetermined threshold so that over-amplification was prevented. All purifications after the first were performed with Agencourt AMPure XP magnetic beads. Library quantification was done by Qubit, followed by a TapeStation check on which the main peak was expected at around 650 bp. Pooled libraries were sequenced on an Illumina MiSeq with v2 2x251 paired-end kits, typically giving about 0.9-2.1 million reads per sample. Each sample was pooled at 3 to 4 nM, and about 5-7% PhiX was included to help cluster recognition. In the authors' own workflow: V and J genes were assigned to Demultiplexor-processed FASTQ reads by Decombinator through tag matching, with a single base-pair mismatch being allowed. By using UMIs, Collapsinator corrected both sequencing errors and the frequency errors caused by PCR heterogeneity. CDR3Translator translated TCRs and extracted CDR3s from the conserved cysteine to the FGXG phenylalanine, flagging non-productive sequences. Gini, Shannon entropy and inverse Simpson indices were calculated on repertoires subsampled to equal numbers of UMI-defined TCRs. Within the linear range, a power law was fitted by maximum likelihood to the distributions of clonotype abundance. On one naive CD8 sample, the pipeline and MIGEC gave similar UMI counts, unique TCR numbers and clonal distributions. In one analysis, naive TCRs also found in any memory subset of the same donor were removed from the naive repertoire. The repertoires were searched for several thousand CMV-associated CDR3 sequences that had been compiled from VDJdb and a published dataset. The public reads were reprocessed in TCRdb via fastp at Q25 and MiXCR, keeping in-frame beta chains. Each CDR3 protein gets just one entry, which takes the most common genes and DNA from the rows behind it. TCRdb's processing, not the authors', yielded these V and J calls. This sample has 80,000 to 95,000 distinct CDR3 sequences in its table, and about 10% of those were observed once. About 1.2% of the sample belongs to the ten largest clones.

The germline V gene encodes CDR1 SGDLS and CDR2 YYNGEE. The CDR3 starts with the cysteine, ends with the phenylalanine, and has 17 residues. Just the 51-base CDR3 DNA is kept, in frame starting at base 1. Trimming takes 3 bases off V and 5 bases off J; junction bases not matched to a gene: 9. This clonotype was observed a few times. The antigen it binds to is not known. Per-base qualities were not stored, and no clone one base away is much larger. From the second PCR step on, the TCR alpha and beta chain libraries were amplified in separate reactions. Donor CMV status was determined by IFNgamma production from CD4+ T cells after overnight stimulation of fresh PBMCs with CMV viral lysate. CD4 T cells were positively selected with Miltenyi beads, followed by positive selection of CD8 T cells from the CD4-negative fraction. Cells were stained for CD3, CD4, CD8, CD45RA, CD27 and a live/dead dye and were sorted on a BD Aria II into four subsets based on CD45RA and CD27. Three healthy volunteers provided blood, and the blood of each volunteer was split into CD4 and CD8 T cells and then into four differentiation subsets. Approximately 120 ml of peripheral blood was collected from each donor, and PBMC were isolated from the blood using Ficoll-Paque PLUS density-gradient centrifugation. Sorted cells were lysed in RLT buffer, after which RNA was extracted using a Qiagen RNeasy kit and stored at -80 degrees C.

Overall study results and their limits: In both CD4 and CD8 cells, a rise in Gini index and a fall in Shannon and inverse Simpson diversity were observed from naive through CM, EM and EMRA. The repertoire findings for the naive and memory subsets could not be validated against a ground truth because none was available. The abundance of TCRs followed a power law with an exponent that differed between naive and memory subsets yet stayed consistent across the three individuals. A few larger clonotypes were present in naive repertoires, particularly the CD8 repertoires, and these clonotypes were possibly memory cells re-expressing CD45RA. After error correction, only a single occurrence was seen for over 95% of naive TCR sequences, so much steeper abundance distributions were produced than in memory subsets. RNA-based TCR counts may be affected by expression changes linked to T cell activation and differentiation. Clonotypes were defined as single alpha or beta chain sequences, not paired alpha/beta receptors.

This TCR came from a human donor in good health. Sequencing was done on a sample of naive CD8+ T cells from blood. Explained via the paper, the cell subset or site label denotes: naive T cells, CD45RA high CD27+. The chain joins TRBV9 to TRBJ2-1; 12 nucleotides in the junction match TRBD2. The DNA sequence is as follows: TGTGCCAGCAGCGCCCAGTCGGGACTAGCGGGCAACAATGAGCAGTTCTTC. Its coded protein is CASSAQSGLAGNNEQFF.